Shown below are 21 T cell receptor beta chains from a single sample sequenced in a study of blood T cell repertoires in COVID-19 (dated by TCRdb to 2020 to 2022). Library construction relied on the immunoSEQ multiplex PCR assay. TCRdb provides this immuneACCESS table in a form limited to in-frame rearrangements. Some clones are lacking; in checked studies, under half of them reflect an unresolved V gene, and why the rest are absent is not known. A total of about 94,000 clones appear in this sample, roughly 80% of them only once. The top ten hold around 6.6% of the sample. The sample comprised peripheral blood. The receptors come from a man aged 55 to 69 with acute or convalescent COVID-19.

This rearrangement joins TRBV5-8 to TRBJ1-5, with a possible D match to TRBD1 (5 bases). Germline lookup yields CDR1 SGHTS and CDR2 YDEGEE. V was trimmed by 1 base and J by 4 bases, leaving 9 bases between them. The CDR3 spans 14 residues. The CDR3, as DNA: TGTGCCAGCAGCTTGTGGGCAGGGAATCAGCCCCAGCATTTT. It specifies CASSLWAGNQPQHF.

The gene calls are TRBV7-2 and TRBJ2-1, with 9 bases fitting TRBD1. V was clipped by 5 bases and J by 7 bases; unmatched bases: 3. This CDR3 contains 13 residues. CDR1 is SGHTA and CDR2 is FQGNSA in the germline V gene. Written as DNA, the CDR3 is TGTGCCAGCAGCCTAGACAGGGGGAATGAGCAGTTCTTC. It translates to CASSLDRGNEQFF.

The chain has TRBV3-1 (or the pseudogene TRBV3-2) and TRBJ2-3; no reliable D call. This CDR3 comprises 16 residues. The germline gives CDR1 LGHDT, CDR2 YNNKEL (reference sequence). Trimming took off 2 bases at V and 6 bases at J, with 18 bases between the two ends. CDR3 in amino acids: CASSQRSSARKDTQYF. CDR3 coding DNA: TGTGCCAGCAGCCAAAGGTCCAGCGCCCGCAAGGATACGCAGTATTTT.

V is TRBV10-3 and J is TRBJ2-2; 12 positions agree with TRBD2. Germline V CDR1 and CDR2: ENHRY, SYGVKD. The CDR3 runs to 15 residues. The J segment lost 6 bases and the V segment lost 2 bases, leaving 1 base of the junction unmatched. The CDR3 nucleotides read TGTGCCATCAGTGAGGCTAGCGGGGGGGCCGGGGAGCTGTTTTTT. It codes for CAISEASGGAGELFF.

A few counts support this clone. Germline is not matched at one junction end, which may reflect a read error. The V and J genes are TRBV6-1 and TRBJ1-2, with 7 bases lining up with TRBD1. The CDR3 is made up of 14 amino acids. The germline V gene encodes CDR1 MNHNS and CDR2 SASEGT. The DNA of the CDR3 is TGTGCCAGCAGCGAAGACAGGGCTTGGGGTGGCTACACCTTC. Protein product: CASSEDRAWGGYTF.

The rearrangement links TRBV14 to TRBJ2-5, with TRBD1 matching 7 bases. Germline CDR1 SGHDN, CDR2 FVKESK. Trimming at V came to 4 bases and at J to 2 bases, leaving 10 bases not matched to a gene. The CDR3 loop spans 16 amino acids. CDR3 sequence: CASSLYRDRIQETQYF. The DNA for the CDR3 is TGTGCCAGCAGCCTTTACCGGGACAGAATTCAAGAGACCCAGTACTTC. Full variable domain (rest looked up from reference TRBV14 and TRBJ2-5): EAGVTQFPSHSVIEKGQTVTLRCDPISGHDNLYWYRRVMGKEIKFLLHFVKESKQDESGMPNNRFLAERTGGTYSTLKVQPAELEDSGVYFCASSLYRDRIQETQYFGPGTRLLVL.

The gene calls are TRBV5-5 and TRBJ1-5, with 7 positions matching TRBD1. The CDR3 contains 14 residues. With 1 base clipped from V and 7 bases from J, the junction kept 5 bases outside the gene matches. Germline CDR1 reads SGHKS; CDR2 reads YYEKEE (reference sequence). CDR3 nucleotides: TGTGCCAGCAGCTTGACAGGGGATCGACAGCCCCAGCATTTT. Translating gives CASSLTGDRQPQHF.

The V and J genes are TRBV29-1 and TRBJ2-5; D may be TRBD2 (6 bases). The CDR3 extends over 15 amino acids. Deletions cut 3 bases from V and 5 bases from J, with 19 bases between. Germline assignment: CDR1 SQVTM and CDR2 ANQGSEA. The CDR3 here is CSVESSREAPETQYF. In DNA, the CDR3 is TGCAGCGTTGAGTCTTCCAGGGAGGCCCCCGAGACCCAGTACTTC.

The CDR3 sequence: CASSRTGTGGFPLHF. The CDR3 coding sequence is TGTGCCAGCTCACGAACCGGGACAGGGGGTTTTCCCCTCCACTTT. V gene TRBV18 combines with J gene TRBJ1-6, with 11 bases that match TRBD1. Germline CDR1 KGHSH, CDR2 LQKENI. Trimming took 4 bases from V and 13 from J; bases not matched to a gene: 9. The CDR3 has 15 residues.

The J gene is TRBJ1-2, the V gene TRBV7-2, with 7 bases that match TRBD1. This CDR3 comprises 14 residues. The trim removed 3 bases at V and 8 bases at J, leaving 9 bases unmatched. CDR1 is SGHTA, CDR2 FQGNSA, per germline. As DNA, the CDR3 is TGTGCCAGCAGCTTGACAGGGTCTTCGGGCGGCTACACCTTC. Translation: CASSLTGSSGGYTF.

The chain is built from TRBV24-1 and TRBJ2-7; D perhaps matches TRBD2 (6 bases). CDR3 length: 14 residues. Germline-derived CDR1 and CDR2 are KGHDR and SFDVKD. V lost 4 bases, J lost 0 bases, and 9 bases lay in between. The CDR3 nucleotides are TGTGCCACCAGTGAGTCCGGGAGCTCCTACGAGCAGTACTTC. Translating it yields CATSESGSSYEQYF.

V and J are TRBV2 and TRBJ1-4; D is uncertain. V was clipped by 3 bases and J by 6 bases, with 8 bases between them. CDR1 and CDR2 (germline): SNHLY, FYNNEI. This CDR3 is 13 amino acids long. The CDR3 loop reads CASSDTGYEKLFF. DNA for the CDR3: TGTGCCAGCAGTGACACGGGGTATGAAAAACTGTTTTTT. The full variable domain, its missing parts supplied by reference TRBV2 and TRBJ1-4, is EPEVTQTPSHQVTQMGQEVILRCVPISNHLYFYWYRQILGQKVEFLVSFYNNEISEKSEIFDDQFSVERPDGSNFTLKIRSTKLEDSAMYFCASSDTGYEKLFFGSGTQLSVL.

The CDR3 here is CASSILGGGTDTQYF. The CDR3 region has the DNA TGTGCCAGTAGTATATTGGGCGGGGGCACAGATACGCAGTATTTT. The gene calls are TRBV19 and TRBJ2-3, with D tentatively TRBD2 (6 bases). This CDR3 has 15 residues. Germline assignment: CDR1 LNHDA and CDR2 SQIVND (reference sequence). Trimming removed 2 bases at V and 1 base at J, with 10 bases between.

Regarding this clone: The same CDR3 arises from other DNA sequences in this sample as well. The chain uses TRBV12-3 or TRBV12-4 and TRBJ2-1; tentatively, D is TRBD2 (5 bases). Trimming left V 4 bases short and J 9 bases short, with 7 bases between. The CDR3 has 11 residues. CDR3 sequence: CASSSGIEQFF. The DNA for the CDR3 is TGTGCCAGCAGTTCGGGGATTGAGCAGTTCTTC.

This clone was detected only a few times. The rearrangement links TRBV20-1 to TRBJ1-5; D possibly corresponds to TRBD1 (5 bases). The CDR3 covers 14 residues. The V end lost 3 bases, the J end lost 6 bases, and 15 bases lay between the germline ends. CDR1 and CDR2 (germline): DFQATT, SNEGSKA (reference sequence). The chain's CDR3 is CSASFQGYGQPQHF. The CDR3 DNA sequence: TGCAGTGCTAGTTTCCAGGGATATGGTCAGCCCCAGCATTTT.

The V and J genes are TRBV7-2 and TRBJ1-1; the D is unclear. Germline V gene data show CDR1 as SGHTA and CDR2 as FQGNSA. V lost 2 bases to trimming and J lost 4 bases, with 14 bases between them. The CDR3 runs to 15 residues. CDR3 loop: CASSLIGEEFTEAFF. CDR3 sequence (DNA): TGTGCCAGCAGCTTAATCGGGGAAGAGTTCACTGAAGCTTTCTTT. Based on the CDR3 plus reference TRBV7-2 and TRBJ1-1, the full variable domain is GAGVSQSPSNKVTEKGKDVELRCDPISGHTALYWYRQSLGQGLEFLIYFQGNSAPDKSGLPSDRFSAERTGGSVSTLTIQRTQQEDSAVYLCASSLIGEEFTEAFFGQGTRLTVV.

The chain has TRBV11-2 and TRBJ1-2, with D possibly TRBD1 on 5 matching bases. Trimming shortened V by 6 bases and J by 0 bases, and 11 bases separated the two germline ends. The length of the CDR3 is 14 residues. Germline V gives CDR1 SGHAT, CDR2 FQNNGV. CDR3 bases: TGTGCCAGCAGACACTTGACAGCTAACTATGGCTACACCTTC. Translating gives CASRHLTANYGYTF.

The V and J genes are TRBV27 and TRBJ1-3; D gene uncertain. Trimming shortened V by 5 bases and J by 0 bases, and 14 bases separated the two germline ends. Germline V lookup: CDR1 MNHEY, CDR2 SMNVEV (reference sequence). The CDR3 is made up of 16 amino acids. The CDR3 DNA follows: TGTGCCAGCAGTCCTTGGGCCGCGAGCTCTGGAAACACCATATATTTT. The encoded protein is CASSPWAASSGNTIYF.

V usage is TRBV7-9 and J usage is TRBJ2-5, with 7 bases fitting TRBD1. CDR1 is SEHNR and CDR2 is FQNEAQ in the germline V gene (reference sequence). CDR3 length equals 14 residues. V lost 1 base and J lost 5; bases outside the gene matches: 4. The DNA for the CDR3 is TGTGCCAGCAGCTTAGGAGGGGGCAGGGAGACCCAGTACTTC. As protein: CASSLGGGRETQYF.

V is TRBV10-3 and J is TRBJ1-1; 7 positions agree with TRBD1. The CDR3 is made up of 14 amino acids. Germline values: CDR1 ENHRY, CDR2 SYGVKD. V lost 10 bases, J lost 1 base, and 9 bases stayed unmatched. This CDR3 is CATQTGTANTEAFF. The CDR3 DNA follows: TGTGCCACCCAAACCGGGACAGCGAACACTGAAGCTTTCTTT.

This clone was detected once. J is TRBJ1-5 and V is TRBV7-2; the D gene is possibly TRBD1 (5 bases). V lost 5 bases and J lost 7, with 12 bases in between. Germline values: CDR1 SGHTA, CDR2 FQGNSA. The CDR3 consists of 13 residues. The CDR3, as DNA: TGTGCCAGCAGCCCCGGGGGACCACAGCCCCAGCATTTT. It is translated as CASSPGGPQPQHF.